This paragraph reports one T cell receptor (beta chain). Vbeta (60) and Jbeta (13) primers were used in the PCR. Libraries were prepared by immunoSEQ multiplex PCR; TCRdb keeps only in-frame clonotypes and omits some of them. The top ten hold over 2% of the sample, which has about 110,000 clones, 75% seen once. The data derive from a study of cytomegalovirus exposure and HLA in healthy donors. V lost 2 bases and J lost 1; bases outside the gene matches: 5. Per germline, CDR1 MGHRA and CDR2 YSYEKL. The length of the CDR3 is 16 residues. Sequences were obtained from PBMCs. The chain recombines TRBV4-1 with TRBJ2-5, with 9 positions matching TRBD1. This sequence was found in a man in his forties or fifties in good health and CMV-seronegative. The CDR3 coding sequence is TGCGCCAGCAGCCAACCGGGACAGGGACTCCAAGAGACCCAGTACTTC. This gives the protein CASSQPGQGLQETQYF.